Listed here are 32 T cell receptor beta chains from one sample, sequenced in a study of regulatory T cells in long-lasting Graves disease. Time point given: newly diagnosed GD, antithyroid drugs for less than 3 months. From PBMCs, RNA was extracted and then used to make the TCR library. Investigators prepared the TCR beta libraries by applying iRepertoire HTBI primers and Arm-PCR of CDR3 regions. TCRdb independently ran MiXCR on the multiplex PCR reads; one entry per CDR3 protein. The data show some 220,000 distinct CDR3 sequences, approximately 18% seen once. Another study also made use of these data, one on T cells in Graves' hyperthyroidism and ophthalmopathy.

The sample consisted of peripheral blood mononuclear cells (PBMCs), taken at new diagnosis, from a patient treated with antithyroid drugs. Receptor source: a woman younger than 45 with Graves disease.

This clonotype was counted a single time. The chain employs TRBV30 and TRBJ1-1, with unresolved D. Trimming shortened V by 2 bases and J by 9 bases, and 16 bases separated the two germline ends. Germline CDR1 is GTSNPN and CDR2 is SVGIG (reference sequence). The CDR3 sequence is 13 residues long. The CDR3 sequence is CAWSNQRVPQAFF. CDR3 bases: TGTGCCTGGAGTAACCAGCGCGTACCGCAAGCTTTCTTT.

This clonotype came up many times. This rearrangement joins TRBV7-9 to TRBJ2-5; 7 positions match TRBD2. This CDR3 is 13 amino acids long. Losses at the gene ends were 4 bases for V and 1 base for J; bases not matched to a gene: 0. Germline values: CDR1 SEHNR, CDR2 FQNEAQ (reference sequence). The CDR3 coding sequence is TGTGCCAGCAGCTGGGGGGGCCAAGAGACCCAGTACTTC. As protein: CASSWGGQETQYF.

This clonotype has a handful of counts. V usage is TRBV15 and J usage is TRBJ2-1; a possible D gene is TRBD2 (6 bases). This CDR3 is 14 amino acids long. Trimming left V 0 bases short and J 8 bases short, with 11 bases between. Looked up from germline, CDR1 is LNHNV and CDR2 is YYDKDF (reference sequence). As DNA, the CDR3 is TGTGCCACCAGCAGAGAGGCTTGGGGGGATGAGCAGTTCTTC. It specifies CATSREAWGDEQFF.

This clonotype was seen at least ten times. This chain links TRBV20-1 with TRBJ1-5; 9 bases fit TRBD1. After removal of 6 bases from V and 5 bases from J, the junction contained 11 bases not matched to a gene. The germline V gene has CDR1 DFQATT and CDR2 SNEGSKA (reference sequence). This CDR3 is 15 amino acids long. The DNA of the CDR3 is TGCAGTGCGACTCCGGGACAGGGAAGCTATCAGCCCCAGCATTTT. It encodes CSATPGQGSYQPQHF.

This clonotype appeared a few times. A much larger clone lies a single base off, so this may be a read error. The chain employs TRBV4-1 and TRBJ2-2, with no clear D. CDR3 length equals 16 residues. V was cut by 0 bases and J by 3 bases, with 11 bases left in between. Germline assignment: CDR1 MGHRA and CDR2 YSYEKL. The CDR3, as DNA: TGCGCCAGCAGCCAAGATAGGACGCTTGACACCGGGGAGCTGTTTTTT. Its translation is CASSQDRTLDTGELFF.

This clonotype was seen many times. The chain combines TRBV29-1 with TRBJ2-7; D may be TRBD2 (5 bases). Trimming took 0 bases from V and 4 from J, leaving 7 bases between them. Germline V gene sequence: CDR1 SQVTM, CDR2 ANQGSEA. CDR3 length: 12 residues. The CDR3 is CSVEEGVYEQYF. CDR3 bases: TGCAGCGTTGAAGAGGGAGTTTACGAGCAGTACTTC.

This clonotype was counted ten times or more. The chain combines TRBV3-1 with TRBJ1-6; D call uncertain. There are 13 residues in the CDR3. Germline CDR1 LGHDT, CDR2 YNNKEL (reference sequence). V was trimmed by 1 base and J by 8 bases, leaving 6 bases between them. CDR3 protein: CASSQVQDSPLHF. The CDR3 DNA follows: TGTGCCAGCAGCCAAGTTCAGGATTCACCCCTCCACTTT.

The chain is built from TRBV5-5 and TRBJ2-7, with D possibly TRBD1 on 6 matching bases. V shed 4 bases and J shed 1 base, with 12 bases lying between them. Looked up from germline, CDR1 is SGHKS and CDR2 is YYEKEE (reference sequence). The CDR3 runs to 14 residues. The CDR3 DNA reads as TGTGCCAGCAGCATTACAGGGTTGTCCTACGAGCAGTACTTC. It is translated as CASSITGLSYEQYF.

This clonotype was counted at least ten times. V usage is TRBV2 and J usage is TRBJ2-1, with TRBD2 identical over 12 bases. In germline, CDR1 is SNHLY, CDR2 FYNNEI. V lost 2 bases, J lost 6 bases, and 2 bases stayed unmatched. There are 15 residues in the CDR3. CDR3 in amino acids: CASSERLAGANEQFF. CDR3 DNA sequence: TGTGCCAGCAGTGAAAGACTAGCGGGAGCCAATGAGCAGTTCTTC.

This clonotype has ten or more counts. The chain is built from TRBV20-1 and TRBJ2-1; TRBD2 might be the D (5 bases). The germline V gene has CDR1 DFQATT and CDR2 SNEGSKA (reference sequence). The V end was cut by 1 base, the J end by 3 bases, with 16 bases between. CDR3 size: 16 residues. The CDR3 DNA is TGCAGTGCTAGAGCCGGGATCGGGGAGAACTACAATGAGCAGTTCTTC. Residues: CSARAGIGENYNEQFF.

This clonotype was counted ten times or more. The rearrangement links TRBV6-5 to TRBJ1-6; 9 bases align to TRBD1. The germline CDR1 and CDR2 sequences are MNHEY and SVGAGI. The trim removed 0 bases at V and 8 bases at J, leaving 5 bases unmatched. This CDR3 is built from 16 residues. The CDR3 bases are TGTGCCAGCAGTTACTCCGGGACAGGGATCGATTCACCCCTCCACTTT. It specifies CASSYSGTGIDSPLHF.

The chain links TRBV5-4 to TRBJ2-7, with D uncertain. V gave up 7 bases and J gave up 6 bases, with 14 bases separating them. The germline V gene has CDR1 SGHNT and CDR2 YYREEE (reference sequence). The CDR3 extends over 12 amino acids. CDR3 region: CASRLETGEQYF. For the CDR3, the DNA is TGTGCCAGCCGCCTTGAGACGGGCGAGCAGTACTTC.

This clonotype was seen repeatedly, ten times or more. The chain joins TRBV10-1 to TRBJ2-5; possibly TRBD2 for D (6 bases). Germline CDR1 is WNHNN and CDR2 is SYGVQD (reference sequence). The CDR3 is 15 residues long. Trimming removed 0 bases from V and 7 bases from J, with 15 bases in between. The CDR3 reads CASSESGTGPGTQYF. DNA of the CDR3: TGCGCCAGCAGTGAGTCGGGGACTGGCCCCGGGACCCAGTACTTC.

The table lists this clonotype with many counts. The V call is TRBV20-1, the J call TRBJ2-7; possibly TRBD1 or TRBD2 for D (5 bases each). V was pared by 7 bases and J by 0 bases, with 7 bases between. Germline assignment: CDR1 DFQATT and CDR2 SNEGSKA (reference sequence). CDR3 length: 11 residues. CDR3 region: CSVGVSYEQYF. Here the CDR3 DNA reads TGCAGTGTGGGGGTCTCCTACGAGCAGTACTTC.

This clonotype was seen many times. The chain combines TRBV28 with TRBJ2-3, with 7 bases identical to TRBD1. This CDR3 spans 13 amino acids. Germline values: CDR1 MDHEN, CDR2 SYDVKM. Germline trimming cut 6 bases from V and 3 bases from J; bases unmatched to any gene: 3. The CDR3 DNA sequence: TGTGCCAGCAGGCCAGGGGGTACAGATACGCAGTATTTT. This codes for CASRPGGTDTQYF. Full variable domain (outside the CDR3, taken from reference TRBV28 and TRBJ2-3): DVKVTQSSRYLVKRTGEKVFLECVQDMDHENMFWYRQDPGLGLRLIYFSYDVKMKEKGDIPEGYSVSREKKERFSLILESASTNQTSMYLCASRPGGTDTQYFGPGTRLTVL.

This clonotype was counted ten times or more. The chain couples TRBV6-1 to TRBJ1-5; D unclear. Germline CDR1 MNHNS, CDR2 SASEGT. This CDR3 has 16 amino acids. V was trimmed by 2 bases and J by 0 bases, leaving 11 bases between them. The CDR3 bases are TGTGCCAGCAGTGAAAGATTTGGCTATAGCAATCAGCCCCAGCATTTT. Protein product: CASSERFGYSNQPQHF.

Many counts were recorded for this clonotype. This chain links TRBV6-2 or TRBV6-3 with TRBJ1-4; TRBD1 matches at 9 bases. This CDR3 is 16 amino acids long. With 5 bases clipped from V and 7 bases from J, the junction kept 11 bases outside the gene matches. Germline V gene lookup returns CDR1 MNHEY and CDR2 SVGEGT. The CDR3 region has the DNA TGTGCCAGCAGTGAAGCGTTAAGACAGGGGGGTGAAAAACTGTTTTTT. As protein: CASSEALRQGGEKLFF.

The CDR3: CASSYTGNTEAFF. The CDR3 region has the DNA TGTGCCAGCAGTTATACAGGGAACACTGAAGCTTTCTTT. The chain uses TRBV27 and TRBJ1-1; a weak D match, TRBD1 (5 bases). Trimming left V 4 bases short and J 1 base short, with 7 bases between. CDR3 length equals 13 residues. CDR1 and CDR2 (germline): MNHEY, SMNVEV (reference sequence).

This clonotype was counted at least ten times. V is TRBV27 and J is TRBJ1-2; TRBD1 matches at 10 bases. This CDR3 spans 14 amino acids. The germline V gene has CDR1 MNHEY and CDR2 SMNVEV (reference sequence). V shed 5 bases and J 3 bases; nucleotides not matched to a gene: 3. The CDR3 loop reads CASSEDRGYYGYTF. CDR3 bases: TGTGCCAGCAGTGAGGACAGGGGGTACTATGGCTACACCTTC.

This clonotype was detected many times. The chain recombines TRBV3-1 with TRBJ1-4; D gene unclear. The CDR3 sequence is 13 residues long. Per the germline V gene, CDR1 is LGHDT and CDR2 is YNNKEL (reference sequence). Trimming left V 3 bases short and J 5 bases short, with 7 bases between. CDR3 protein: CASSQEENEKLFF. The CDR3 DNA reads as TGTGCCAGCAGCCAGGAGGAAAATGAAAAACTGTTTTTT.

The chain is built from TRBV19 and TRBJ1-1; no clear D. Trimming took off 0 bases at V and 2 bases at J, with 10 bases between the two ends. Germline CDR1 is LNHDA and CDR2 is SQIVND (reference sequence). The CDR3 is 15 residues long. This CDR3 reads CASSIDRVINTEAFF. CDR3 coding DNA: TGTGCCAGTAGTATAGATCGCGTGATTAACACTGAAGCTTTCTTT.

This clonotype was seen many times. V usage is TRBV6-5 and J usage is TRBJ2-1; possibly TRBD1 for D (5 bases). Germline assignment: CDR1 MNHEY and CDR2 SVGAGI. Trimming shortened V by 2 bases and J by 6 bases, and 14 bases separated the two germline ends. There are 15 residues in the CDR3. The CDR3 loop is CASSYGQGRVNEQFF. In nucleotides, the CDR3 is TGTGCCAGCAGTTACGGCCAGGGTCGGGTCAATGAGCAGTTCTTC.

This clonotype was counted ten times or more. The chain links TRBV11-2 to TRBJ2-2, with 8 positions matching TRBD1. CDR1 is SGHAT and CDR2 is FQNNGV in the germline V gene. There are 16 residues in the CDR3. J was trimmed by 5 bases and V by 2 bases; bases with no gene match: 7. The DNA of the CDR3 is TGTGCCAGCAGCTTAAGGACAGGGAGGAGGACCGGGGAGCTGTTTTTT. This translates into CASSLRTGRRTGELFF.

This clonotype was found many times. This chain joins TRBV15 and TRBJ1-2; 7 nucleotides agree with TRBD1. This CDR3 region has 14 residues. CDR1 LNHNV and CDR2 YYDKDF come from the germline V gene (reference sequence). J lost 6 bases, V lost 0 bases, and 4 bases had no gene match. CDR3 DNA sequence: TGTGCCACCAGCAGAGAGGGACAGTCTGATGGCTACACCTTC. Translated, it gives CATSREGQSDGYTF. Complete variable domain (other parts from reference TRBV15 and TRBJ1-2): DAMVIQNPRYQVTQFGKPVTLSCSQTLNHNVMYWYQQKSSQAPKLLFHYYDKDFNNEADTPDNFQSRRPNTSFCFLDIRSPGLGDTAMYLCATSREGQSDGYTFGSGTRLTVV.

This clonotype was observed at least ten times. The chain uses TRBV9 and TRBJ2-1; D not certain. Trimming cost V 0 bases and J 4 bases, with 8 bases left between them. The CDR3 is 14 amino acids. Germline V lookup: CDR1 SGDLS, CDR2 YYNGEE. The CDR3 loop reads CASSVGSPYNEQFF. The CDR3 DNA reads as TGTGCCAGCAGCGTAGGGTCGCCGTACAATGAGCAGTTCTTC.

The table lists this clonotype with many counts. This chain links TRBV20-1 with TRBJ1-1; the D is unclear. This CDR3 spans 13 amino acids. With 6 bases removed from V and 4 bases from J, the gap between germline ends came to 15 bases. The V gene's germline CDR1 is DFQATT and CDR2 SNEGSKA (reference sequence). The CDR3, as DNA: TGCAGTGCCATAGGGAACCGAGGCACTGAAGCTTTCTTT. The encoded protein is CSAIGNRGTEAFF.

The V call is TRBV12-3 or TRBV12-4, the J call TRBJ1-3, with D unclear. Trimming took 5 bases from V and 0 from J, leaving 5 bases between them. The CDR3 is made up of 13 amino acids. The CDR3 loop reads CASSHNSGNTIYF. The CDR3 region has the DNA TGTGCCAGCAGTCACAACTCTGGAAACACCATATATTTT.

This clonotype was seen repeatedly, ten times or more. This chain uses TRBV4-2 with TRBJ1-5; no firm D call. The CDR3 runs to 14 residues. Trimming shortened V by 0 bases and J by 7 bases, and 10 bases separated the two germline ends. Germline CDR1 LGHNA, CDR2 YNFKEQ. CDR3 loop: CASSQDLGFQPQHF. CDR3 sequence (DNA): TGTGCCAGCAGCCAAGATTTAGGATTCCAGCCCCAGCATTTT.

This clonotype was counted at least ten times. DNA for the CDR3: TGTGCCAGCAGTCCCCGTTCGACGGACTACGAGCAGTACTTC. This encodes CASSPRSTDYEQYF. The genes are TRBV12-3 or TRBV12-4 and TRBJ2-7; D is undetermined. This CDR3 spans 14 amino acids. Trimming pared 5 bases from V and 3 bases from J, leaving 14 bases between.

At least ten counts were recorded for this clonotype. The V and J genes are TRBV6-2 or TRBV6-3 and TRBJ1-5; a possible D gene is TRBD1 (6 bases). CDR1 and CDR2 (germline): MNHEY, SVGEGT. Deletions cut 2 bases from V and 4 bases from J, with 15 bases between. The CDR3 is 16 amino acids. The CDR3 sequence is CASSYGGRGGNQPQHF. CDR3 coding DNA: TGTGCCAGCAGTTACGGTGGCAGGGGAGGAAATCAGCCCCAGCATTTT.

The chain recombines TRBV30 with TRBJ2-3; the D gene could be TRBD1 or TRBD2 (6 bases each). CDR1 is GTSNPN and CDR2 is SVGIG in the germline V gene (reference sequence). Trimming shortened V by 3 bases and J by 1 base, and 11 bases separated the two germline ends. CDR3 length equals 14 residues. The CDR3 protein is CAWRVGGRTDTQYF. The CDR3 nucleotides are TGTGCCTGGAGAGTCGGGGGCCGCACAGATACGCAGTATTTT.

In its sample, this clonotype was seen many times. The V and J genes are TRBV11-2 and TRBJ2-4, with D tentatively TRBD2 (5 bases). The CDR3 covers 15 residues. Germline CDR1 SGHAT, CDR2 FQNNGV. V lost 5 bases to trimming and J lost 1 base, with 12 bases between them. CDR3 DNA sequence: TGTGCCAGCAGCCAACTAGTAGCGGCCAAAAACATTCAGTACTTC. Protein: CASSQLVAAKNIQYF.